Only a few counts were recorded for the clone carrying this T cell receptor (beta chain). As yet, its antigen is unknown. This specimen belongs to a study of T-cell memory formation after mild COVID-19. Study overall: Largely, the TCR clusters proved donor specific.

Broader study findings: Among clones contracting day 15 to 85, CD4/CD8 was balanced, whereas later expanders leaned CD4+.

TCRdb reprocessed the 5' RACE reads with MiXCR, giving one entry per CDR3 protein. Among about 350,000 distinct CDR3 sequences listed, approximately 15% were seen once. The V end lost 0 bases, the J end lost 0 bases, and 12 bases lay between the germline ends. This CDR3 region has 16 residues. CDR1 DFQATT and CDR2 SNEGSKA come from the germline V gene (reference sequence). This chain uses TRBV20-1 with TRBJ2-4, with D possibly matching TRBD2 (5 bases). The sample taken for sequencing was PBMCs or a T cell subset sorted from them (not recorded which). This TCR was recovered from a man between 18 and 29 years old who had mild COVID-19 (a few samples of this study predate the infection). Cell type and time point are not known. The CDR3: CSARDLSGLAKNIQYF. DNA for the CDR3: TGCAGTGCTAGAGATCTCTCGGGGTTAGCCAAAAACATTCAGTACTTC.